One and the same sample provided the 15 T cell receptor beta chains below, sequenced in a study of identical twins. Via MiXCR, TCRdb re-called the 5' RACE reads, giving one row per CDR3 protein. The sample records 700,000 or so distinct CDR3 sequences, less than 10% being singletons. These data were also reused for a study on yellow fever vaccine responses in identical twins.

Sequencing was carried out using PBMCs. The source is a woman aged 18 to 35 in good health.

V and J are TRBV20-1 and TRBJ2-1, with 8 positions matching TRBD2. CDR3 length: 19 residues. V lost 0 bases and J lost 3; bases outside the gene matches: 16. CDR1 is DFQATT, CDR2 SNEGSKA, per germline (reference sequence). The DNA for the CDR3 is TGCAGTGCTAGAGAACACGGCGGGGGGAGGACGGGAGACTACAATGAGCAGTTCTTC. Translation: CSAREHGGGRTGDYNEQFF.

This clonotype showed up just a few times. The CDR3 protein is CASSLGGQTNYGYTF. The CDR3 nucleotides read TGTGCCAGCAGTTTAGGGGGACAGACGAACTATGGCTACACCTTC. This sequence joins TRBV12-3 or TRBV12-4 and TRBJ1-2; 7 bases fit TRBD1. The junction had 4 bases not matched to a gene; V was cut back by 1 base and J by 2 bases. The CDR3 has 15 amino acids.

This clonotype has more than one count but fewer than ten. The chain has TRBV5-1 and TRBJ2-1, with D uncertain. Germline-derived CDR1 and CDR2 are SGHRS and YFSETQ. The CDR3 is 12 amino acids. V gave up 0 bases and J gave up 10 bases, with 8 bases separating them. The CDR3 protein is CASSLAGPEQFF. The CDR3 nucleotides are TGCGCCAGCAGCTTGGCCGGACCAGAGCAGTTCTTC. The variable domain in full, with the rest retrieved from reference TRBV5-1 and TRBJ2-1, is KAGVTQTPRYLIKTRGQQVTLSCSPISGHRSVSWYQQTPGQGLQFLFEYFSETQRNKGNFPGRFSGRQFSNSRSEMNVSTLELGDSALYLCASSLAGPEQFFGPGTRLTVL.

This clonotype was found a few times. The V gene is TRBV6-5, the J gene TRBJ2-3; no reliable D call. The CDR3 covers 14 residues. V shed 2 bases and J shed 1 base, with 7 bases lying between them. Germline-derived CDR1 and CDR2 are MNHEY and SVGAGI. In DNA, the CDR3 is TGTGCCAGCAGTTACGTATGGGGCACAGATACGCAGTATTTT. It is translated as CASSYVWGTDTQYF.

This clonotype was counted many times. For the CDR3, the DNA is TGTGCCAGCAGTTACAGGACTACAGATACGCAGTATTTT. It specifies CASSYRTTDTQYF. The rearrangement links TRBV6-2 or TRBV6-3 to TRBJ2-3, with D maybe TRBD2 (5 bases). V lost 2 bases and J 3 bases, leaving 6 bases between the germline ends. Germline assignment: CDR1 MNHEY and CDR2 SVGEGT. CDR3 size: 13 residues.

In DNA form, the CDR3 reads TGTGCCAGCAGGATGGACAGGTTGGGGGGAAACACCATATATTTT. This translates into CASRMDRLGGNTIYF. V usage is TRBV7-9 and J usage is TRBJ1-3, with 7 bases aligning to TRBD1. This CDR3 has 15 residues. V was pared by 6 bases and J by 4 bases, with 9 bases of the junction left unmatched. Germline CDR1 reads SEHNR; CDR2 reads FQNEAQ (reference sequence).

The chain recombines TRBV20-1 with TRBJ2-1; TRBD2 matches at 10 bases. Losses at the gene ends were 6 bases for V and 6 bases for J; bases not matched to a gene: 8. This CDR3 is 14 amino acids long. In germline, CDR1 is DFQATT, CDR2 SNEGSKA (reference sequence). CDR3 sequence (DNA): TGCAGTGCCATCCTAGCGGGAGTCAGCAATGAGCAGTTCTTC. Amino acid sequence: CSAILAGVSNEQFF.

The rearrangement joins TRBV12-3 or TRBV12-4 to TRBJ1-1; 8 bases map to TRBD1. V lost 6 bases and J lost 7; bases outside the gene matches: 7. The CDR3 runs to 13 residues. As DNA, the CDR3 is TGTGCCAGCAGCCTCGGACAGGGTCTTGAAGCTTTCTTT. Protein product: CASSLGQGLEAFF.

This clonotype showed up just a few times. The rearrangement uses TRBV27 and TRBJ2-7; a possible D gene is TRBD2 (5 bases). The CDR3 spans 15 residues. The germline gives CDR1 MNHEY, CDR2 SMNVEV (reference sequence). Trimming shortened V by 2 bases and J by 3 bases, and 14 bases separated the two germline ends. The CDR3 region has the DNA TGTGCCAGCAGTTTAGGGCCTAGCTTACTCTACGAGCAGTACTTC. Its translation: CASSLGPSLLYEQYF.

This clonotype was seen many times. The chain joins TRBV5-6 to TRBJ2-3; 7 bases line up with TRBD2. Germline values: CDR1 SGHDT, CDR2 YYEEEE. This CDR3 is 17 amino acids long. V shed 2 bases, J shed 5 bases, and the junction held 14 bases outside the gene matches. CDR3 region: CASSFYVAGAIRDTQYF. DNA for the CDR3: TGTGCCAGCAGCTTTTACGTGGCGGGAGCGATTAGAGATACGCAGTATTTT.

This chain links TRBV15 with TRBJ2-7, with a possible D match to TRBD2 (5 bases). Trimming took 0 bases from V and 3 from J, leaving 12 bases between them. This CDR3 spans 15 amino acids. Germline values: CDR1 LNHNV, CDR2 YYDKDF (reference sequence). The CDR3 here is CATSRDQSGRYEQYF. In DNA, the CDR3 is TGTGCCACCAGCAGAGATCAGAGCGGCCGCTACGAGCAGTACTTC. Supplemented by reference TRBV15 and TRBJ2-7, the full variable domain reads DAMVIQNPRYQVTQFGKPVTLSCSQTLNHNVMYWYQQKSSQAPKLLFHYYDKDFNNEADTPDNFQSRRPNTSFCFLDIRSPGLGDTAMYLCATSRDQSGRYEQYFGPGTRLTVT.

The table lists this clonotype with many counts. J is TRBJ2-7 and V is TRBV6-2 or TRBV6-3; 7 positions agree with TRBD1. Germline lookup yields CDR1 MNHEY and CDR2 SVGEGT. The CDR3 spans 13 residues. J was trimmed by 3 bases and V by 6 bases; bases with no gene match: 5. The DNA for the CDR3 is TGTGCCAGCAGACCGACAGGGTACTACGAGCAGTACTTC. Its translation is CASRPTGYYEQYF.

The genes are TRBV27 and TRBJ2-1; 7 bases are a match to TRBD2. CDR1 is MNHEY and CDR2 is SMNVEV in the germline V gene (reference sequence). CDR3 length equals 15 residues. Losses at the gene ends were 3 bases for V and 5 bases for J; bases not matched to a gene: 7. DNA for the CDR3: TGTGCCAGCAGTTTGACTAGCTATACTAACAATGAGCAGTTCTTC. Translating gives CASSLTSYTNNEQFF.

To note about this clonotype: This sequence may be a read error, since a much larger clone differs from it by one base. The rearrangement joins TRBV7-9 to TRBJ2-1; D possibly corresponds to TRBD2 (5 bases). Looked up from germline, CDR1 is SEHNR and CDR2 is FQNEAQ (reference sequence). The CDR3 consists of 13 residues. With 4 bases removed from V and 3 bases from J, the gap between germline ends came to 7 bases. In DNA form, the CDR3 reads TGTGCCAGCAGCTCAGCGGACTACAATGAGCAGTTCTTC. It encodes CASSSADYNEQFF.

This clonotype was counted many times. V usage is TRBV7-2 and J usage is TRBJ1-3; D perhaps matches TRBD1 (5 bases). The V end was cut by 6 bases, the J end by 2 bases, with 14 bases between. CDR1 and CDR2 (germline): SGHTA, FQGNSA. CDR3 length equals 15 residues. The CDR3 here is CASSRSAGTGNTIYF. CDR3 nucleotide sequence: TGTGCCAGCAGTCGCTCTGCAGGGACTGGAAACACCATATATTTT.